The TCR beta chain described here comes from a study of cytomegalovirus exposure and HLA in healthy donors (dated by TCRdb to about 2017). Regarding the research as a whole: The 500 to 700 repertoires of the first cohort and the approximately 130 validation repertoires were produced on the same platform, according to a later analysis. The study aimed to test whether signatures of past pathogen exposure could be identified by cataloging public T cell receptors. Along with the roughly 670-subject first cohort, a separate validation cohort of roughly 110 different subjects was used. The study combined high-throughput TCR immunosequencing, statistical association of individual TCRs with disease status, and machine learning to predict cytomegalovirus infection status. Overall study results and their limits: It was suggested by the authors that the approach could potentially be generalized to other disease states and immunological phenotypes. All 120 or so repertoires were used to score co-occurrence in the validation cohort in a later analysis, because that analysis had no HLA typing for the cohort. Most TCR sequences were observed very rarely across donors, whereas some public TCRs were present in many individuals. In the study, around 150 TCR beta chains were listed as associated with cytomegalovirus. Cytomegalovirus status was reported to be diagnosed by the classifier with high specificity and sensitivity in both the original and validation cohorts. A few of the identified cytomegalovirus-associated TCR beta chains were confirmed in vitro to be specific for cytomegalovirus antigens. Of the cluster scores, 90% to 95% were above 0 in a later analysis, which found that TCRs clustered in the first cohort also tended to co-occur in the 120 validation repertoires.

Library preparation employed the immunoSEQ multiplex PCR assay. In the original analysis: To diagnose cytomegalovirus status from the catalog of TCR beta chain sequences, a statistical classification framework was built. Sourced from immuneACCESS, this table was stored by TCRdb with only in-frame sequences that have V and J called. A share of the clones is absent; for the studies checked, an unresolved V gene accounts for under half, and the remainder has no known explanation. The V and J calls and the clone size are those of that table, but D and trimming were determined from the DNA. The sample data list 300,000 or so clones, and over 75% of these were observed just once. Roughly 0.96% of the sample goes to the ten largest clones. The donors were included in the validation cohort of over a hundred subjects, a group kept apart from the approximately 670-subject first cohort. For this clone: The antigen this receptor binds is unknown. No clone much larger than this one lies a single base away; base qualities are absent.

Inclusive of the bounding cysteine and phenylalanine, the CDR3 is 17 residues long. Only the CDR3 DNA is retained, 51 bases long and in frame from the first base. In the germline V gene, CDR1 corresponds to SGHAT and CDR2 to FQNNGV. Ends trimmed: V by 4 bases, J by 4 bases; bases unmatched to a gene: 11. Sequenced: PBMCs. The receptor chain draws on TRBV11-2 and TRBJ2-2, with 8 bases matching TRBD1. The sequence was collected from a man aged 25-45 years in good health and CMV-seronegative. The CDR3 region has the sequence CASSSESRQGTTGELFF. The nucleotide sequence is TGTGCCAGCAGCTCCGAATCCCGACAGGGGACCACCGGGGAGCTGTTTTTT.